What follows describes a single T cell receptor (beta chain). At one end, the junction sequence differs from germline, possibly due to a read error. Generated by immunoSEQ multiplex PCR, the TCRdb table keeps only in-frame clones and is missing some. This sample has some 96,000 clones, with just under 85% found just once. This entry is derived from a study of OX40 agonist ivuxolimab in advanced cancers. Study as a whole: Ivuxolimab, which is an agonistic anti-OX40 (CD134) antibody, was administered to the patients. Earlier treatment with anti-PD-1, anti-PD-L1 or anti-CTLA-4 was permitted, and around 36% had received some. Three patients, one with hepatocellular carcinoma and two with cutaneous melanoma, achieved partial responses.

The CDR3 is made up of 14 amino acids. CDR1 is MDHEN, CDR2 SYDVKM, per germline. The sequencing used CD4+ or CD8+ T cells sorted from blood, collected in a trial of the OX40 agonist ivuxolimab. The TCR comes from an adult with an advanced solid tumor such as melanoma, head and neck, liver or kidney cancer. The rearrangement links TRBV28 to TRBJ1-5, with D perhaps matching TRBD1 (6 bases). The CDR3: CASRLYREGQPQHF. Written as DNA, the CDR3 is TGTGCCAGCAGATTATACAGGGAGGGTCAGCCCCAGCATTTT.